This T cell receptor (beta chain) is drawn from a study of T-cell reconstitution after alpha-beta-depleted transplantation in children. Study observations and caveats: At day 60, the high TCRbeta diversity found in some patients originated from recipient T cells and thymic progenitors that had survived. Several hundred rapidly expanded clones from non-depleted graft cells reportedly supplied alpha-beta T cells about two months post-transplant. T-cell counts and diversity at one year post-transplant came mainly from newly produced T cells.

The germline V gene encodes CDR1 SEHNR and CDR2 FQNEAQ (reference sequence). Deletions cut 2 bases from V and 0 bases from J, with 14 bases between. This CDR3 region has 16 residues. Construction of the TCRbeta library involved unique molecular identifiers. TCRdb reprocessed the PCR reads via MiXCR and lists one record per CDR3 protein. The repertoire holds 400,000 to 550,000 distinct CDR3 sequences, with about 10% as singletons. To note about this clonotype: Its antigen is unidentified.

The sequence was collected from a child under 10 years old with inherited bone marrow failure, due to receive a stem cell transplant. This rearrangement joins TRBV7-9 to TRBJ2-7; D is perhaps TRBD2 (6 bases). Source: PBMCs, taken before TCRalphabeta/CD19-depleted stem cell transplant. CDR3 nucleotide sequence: TGTGCCAGCAGCTTATTATCCGGGAGTCGCTCCTACGAGCAGTACTTC. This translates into CASSLLSGSRSYEQYF.